Listed below are T cell receptor beta chains from one sample, sequenced in a study of blood T cell repertoires in COVID-19. The protocol was immunoSEQ multiplex PCR, while the TCRdb copy is restricted to in-frame clones and leaves out a portion. The sample comprises some 150,000 clones, approximately 85% of which are singletons, and around 8% rests with the top ten. Sequencing input: peripheral blood. These receptors originate from a woman in her fifties or sixties with COVID-19, enrolled during active disease. CDR3s include the opening cysteine and the closing phenylalanine or tryptophan. D genes are given only for firm matches. Some rows have no size entry. The others give once, few or many, or a class for an expanded clone.

clone_size	v_call	j_call	d_call	cdr3_nt	cdr3_aa
once	TRBV7-2	TRBJ1-1	.	TGTGCCAGCAGCTTATCCACACAGAACACTGAAGCTTTCTTT	CASSLSTQNTEAFF
.	TRBV5-6	TRBJ2-2	TRBD2	TGTGCCAGCAGCTTCCAAGCGGGGGTAGACACCGGGGAGCTGTTTTTT	CASSFQAGVDTGELFF
.	TRBV5-1	TRBJ1-6	.	TGCGCCAGCAGCTTACCAGGGGCGAGGAGTAATTCACCCCTCCACTTT	CASSLPGARSNSPLHF
.	TRBV15	TRBJ2-5	.	TGTGCCACCAGCAGAGATATTGCGGGGCCCCAAGAGACCCAGTACTTC	CATSRDIAGPQETQYF
.	TRBV5-8	TRBJ2-1	.	TGTGCCAGCAGCATCCTCAGCCGGCGGGGTGAGCAGTTCTTC	CASSILSRRGEQFF
few	TRBV12-3/TRBV12-4	TRBJ2-1	.	TGTGCCAGCAGTTTTCCAGGCAATGAGCAGTTCTTC	CASSFPGNEQFF
.	TRBV7-9	TRBJ1-1	.	TGTGCCAGCACCCCTCGTGACTTAGCGAACACTGAAGCTTTCTTT	CASTPRDLANTEAFF
.	TRBV19	TRBJ1-5	.	TGTGCCAGTAGCGCCAGGGTTCAGCCCCAGCATTTT	CASSARVQPQHF
few	TRBV7-2	TRBJ2-3	.	TGTGCCAGCAGCTTAGACAGCGGTTCGAGAGATACGCAGTATTTT	CASSLDSGSRDTQYF
.	TRBV15	TRBJ1-5	.	TGTGCCACCAGCGGGGGCGAGGGCGTTCATCAGCCCCAGCATTTT	CATSGGEGVHQPQHF
.	TRBV7-8	TRBJ1-5	TRBD1	TGTGCCAGCAGCTTGGGGACAGTCCTCAATCAGCCCCAGCATTTT	CASSLGTVLNQPQHF
.	TRBV3-1/TRBV3-2	TRBJ1-2	.	TGTGCCAGCCGGGGCAGCCGGGGGGGCTACACCTTC	CASRGSRGGYTF
.	TRBV3-1/TRBV3-2	TRBJ1-6	.	TGTGCCAGCAGCCGGGGGGAGATCTATAATTCACCCCTCCACTTT	CASSRGEIYNSPLHF
few	TRBV7-9	TRBJ1-4	TRBD1	TGTGCCAGCAGCTCCGAGGACAGGGGCGAAAAACTGTTTTTT	CASSSEDRGEKLFF
.	TRBV6-4	TRBJ1-2	TRBD1	TGTGCCAGCTCCCTGACAGGGAACGTCGGCTACACCTTC	CASSLTGNVGYTF
once	TRBV2	TRBJ2-6	.	TGTGCCAGCAGTGAGGAGTTCTCTGGGGCCAACGTCCTGACTTTC	CASSEEFSGANVLTF
.	TRBV19	TRBJ1-2	.	TGTGCCAGTAGTATTGGGACAATATATGGCTACACCTTC	CASSIGTIYGYTF
.	TRBV24-1	TRBJ2-7	.	TGTGCCACGGCCGAGGGACTCCCTGGGGTCTACGAGCAGTACTTC	CATAEGLPGVYEQYF
once	TRBV25-1	TRBJ2-1	.	TGTGCCAGCAGTGTCCCAGGGTTGCATGAGCAGTTCTTC	CASSVPGLHEQFF
.	TRBV15	TRBJ2-5	.	TGTGCCACCAGCAGAGAACGAGGATTGGAGACCCAGTACTTC	CATSRERGLETQYF
.	TRBV28	TRBJ1-6	.	TGTGCCAGCAGAGATCGCAGCTCCTATAATTCACCCCTCCACTTT	CASRDRSSYNSPLHF
.	TRBV11-3	TRBJ1-1	TRBD1	TGTGCCAGCAGCTCCTCCGGGACAGAGAACACTGAAGCTTTCTTT	CASSSSGTENTEAFF
.	TRBV30	TRBJ1-6	.	TGTGCCTGGAGTAATGAGGAGCGGAGACGGGTTAGGTCACCTTCACCCCTCCACTTT	CAWSNEERRRVRSPSPLHF
.	TRBV19	TRBJ1-2	.	TGTGCCAGTAGTACAGGGACAAGCTATGGCTACACCTTC	CASSTGTSYGYTF
once	TRBV4-3	TRBJ1-2	TRBD1	TGCGCCAGCAGCCAAGACACAGGGGCGGATGGCTACACCTTC	CASSQDTGADGYTF
.	TRBV10-3	TRBJ2-2	TRBD2	TGTGCCATCAGCCCTTTTTCGGGACTAGCGGGGGCGAACACCGGGGAGCTGTTTTTT	CAISPFSGLAGANTGELFF
.	TRBV11-2	TRBJ2-7	TRBD1	TGTGCCAGCAGCTCAGACAGGGCTTACGAGCAGTACTTC	CASSSDRAYEQYF
once	TRBV3-1/TRBV3-2	TRBJ1-6	.	TGTGCCAGCAGCCAAGATATCCTGAGCTATAATTCACCCCTCCACTTT	CASSQDILSYNSPLHF
.	TRBV15	TRBJ1-1	TRBD1	TGTGCCACCATCTCCAGCTACAGGGGTGAAGCTTTCTTT	CATISSYRGEAFF
.	TRBV6-5	TRBJ1-4	TRBD1	TGTGCCAGCAGACAACAGGGGGTGACTGAAAAACTGTTTTTT	CASRQQGVTEKLFF
.	TRBV18	TRBJ2-1	.	TGTGCCAGCCGAGCGTCGAGGAATGAGCAGTTCTTC	CASRASRNEQFF
.	TRBV9	TRBJ2-3	.	TGTGCCAGCAGCGTAGGTCTGTTATCCACAGATACGCAGTATTTT	CASSVGLLSTDTQYF
.	TRBV4-2	TRBJ2-1	.	TGTGCCAGCAGCCAAGAAAGGAGTGCCAATGAGCAGTTCTTC	CASSQERSANEQFF
.	TRBV6-1	TRBJ1-5	TRBD1	TGTGCCAGCAGTGACATACAGGGGATCAATCAGCCCCAGCATTTT	CASSDIQGINQPQHF
.	TRBV29-1	TRBJ2-7	.	TGCAGCGTTGGACACCTATCCTACGAGCAGTACTTC	CSVGHLSYEQYF
.	TRBV6-4	TRBJ1-2	TRBD1	TGTGCCAGCAGTAAGGACAGGGCCGTCAGAGGGGGCTACACCTTC	CASSKDRAVRGGYTF
.	TRBV11-3	TRBJ1-4	.	TGTGCCAGCAGGGCGCTAGATCGGTCGTCTAATGAAAAACTGTTTTTT	CASRALDRSSNEKLFF
few	TRBV29-1	TRBJ1-2	TRBD1	TGCAGCGTCCGACAGGGGGGAGGTAACTATGGCTACACCTTC	CSVRQGGGNYGYTF
.	TRBV2	TRBJ2-4	.	TGTGCCAGCAGTGGGCGCGGCGCTCTAGCCAAAAACATTCAGTACTTC	CASSGRGALAKNIQYF
.	TRBV19	TRBJ2-3	TRBD2	TGTGCCAGCCAGCGGGGGGGAATCACAGATACGCAGTATTTT	CASQRGGITDTQYF
.	TRBV19	TRBJ2-2	TRBD1	TGTGCCAGTAGCCCCAGGGGGCTCGAAACCGGGGAGCTGTTTTTT	CASSPRGLETGELFF
.	TRBV7-9	TRBJ2-7	TRBD1	TGTGCCAGCAGCTCGCCGGGACAGGGGACCTACGAGCAGTACTTC	CASSSPGQGTYEQYF
.	TRBV2	TRBJ1-2	TRBD1	TGTGCCAGCTGGCACCCGGGACAGGGGGCCTTGGACTATGGCTACACCTTC	CASWHPGQGALDYGYTF
.	TRBV7-9	TRBJ2-7	TRBD1	TGTGCCAGCAGCTTAGGTCAGGGGGAGACCTACGAGCAGTACTTC	CASSLGQGETYEQYF
once	TRBV3-1/TRBV3-2	TRBJ1-2	TRBD1	TGTGCCAGCAGCCGACAGGGGGCTCTCCTCTATGGCTACACCTTC	CASSRQGALLYGYTF
.	TRBV7-9	TRBJ2-3	TRBD2	TGTGCCAGCAGCTTGGGGCAGGGAGGGGCAGATACGCAGTATTTT	CASSLGQGGADTQYF
.	TRBV5-5	TRBJ1-5	TRBD1	TGTGCCAGCAGCCTGACAGGGAGCCGGAGCAATCAGCCCCAGCATTTT	CASSLTGSRSNQPQHF
.	TRBV12-3/TRBV12-4	TRBJ2-1	.	TGTGCCAGCAGTCTTGACATTCTTGAGCAGTTCTTC	CASSLDILEQFF
.	TRBV7-8	TRBJ2-5	.	TGTGCCAGCAGCTTAGTCTCCCTTTTGGCGACCCAGTACTTC	CASSLVSLLATQYF
.	TRBV7-8	TRBJ2-7	TRBD1	TGTGCCAGCAGCTTCCCCCAGGGGACAGGGGGCTACGAGCAGTACTTC	CASSFPQGTGGYEQYF
few	TRBV7-7	TRBJ1-4	TRBD1	TGTGCCCCCAGGGGGGCAGAACCTCTAGCAACTAATGAAAAACTGTTTTTT	CAPRGAEPLATNEKLFF
once	TRBV2	TRBJ1-5	TRBD1	TGTGCCAGCAGTCAATTGGGACAGGGGAGCAATCAGCCCCAGCATTTT	CASSQLGQGSNQPQHF
.	TRBV5-1	TRBJ2-5	.	TGCGCCAGCAGCTTGGTGGTGGGCGGGGAAGAGACCCAGTACTTC	CASSLVVGGEETQYF
.	TRBV28	TRBJ2-3	.	TGTGCCAGCGCCGCTGGTAGTGTGAATACGCAGTATTTT	CASAAGSVNTQYF